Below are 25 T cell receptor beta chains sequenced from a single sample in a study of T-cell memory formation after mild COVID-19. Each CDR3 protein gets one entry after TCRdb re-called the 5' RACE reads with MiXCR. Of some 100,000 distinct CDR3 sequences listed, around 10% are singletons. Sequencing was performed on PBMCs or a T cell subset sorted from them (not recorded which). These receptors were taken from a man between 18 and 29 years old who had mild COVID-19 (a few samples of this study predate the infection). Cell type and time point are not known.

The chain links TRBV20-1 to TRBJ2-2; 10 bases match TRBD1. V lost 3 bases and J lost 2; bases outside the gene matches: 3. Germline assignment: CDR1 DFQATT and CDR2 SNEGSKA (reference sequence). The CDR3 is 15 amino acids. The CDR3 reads CSARWTGGNTGELFF. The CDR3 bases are TGCAGTGCTAGGTGGACAGGGGGTAACACCGGGGAGCTGTTTTTT.

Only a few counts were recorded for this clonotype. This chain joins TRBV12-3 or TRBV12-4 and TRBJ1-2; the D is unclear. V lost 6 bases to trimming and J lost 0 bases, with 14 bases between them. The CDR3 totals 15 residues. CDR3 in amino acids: CASSRTAGANYGYTF. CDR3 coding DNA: TGTGCCAGCAGCCGGACCGCGGGAGCTAACTATGGCTACACCTTC.

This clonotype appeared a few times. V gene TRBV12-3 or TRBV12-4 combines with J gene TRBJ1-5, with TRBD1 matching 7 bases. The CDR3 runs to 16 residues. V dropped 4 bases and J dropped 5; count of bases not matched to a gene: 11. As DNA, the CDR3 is TGTGCCAGCAGTTCCACTGAGAGGGGGCGCGATCAGCCCCAGCATTTT. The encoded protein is CASSSTERGRDQPQHF.

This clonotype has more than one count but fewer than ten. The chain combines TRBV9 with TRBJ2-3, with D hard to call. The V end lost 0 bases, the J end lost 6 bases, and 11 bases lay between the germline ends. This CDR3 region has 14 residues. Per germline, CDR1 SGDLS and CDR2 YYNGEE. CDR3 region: CASSVGGGRDTQYF. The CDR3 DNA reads TGTGCCAGCAGCGTAGGCGGTGGGCGTGATACGCAGTATTTT.

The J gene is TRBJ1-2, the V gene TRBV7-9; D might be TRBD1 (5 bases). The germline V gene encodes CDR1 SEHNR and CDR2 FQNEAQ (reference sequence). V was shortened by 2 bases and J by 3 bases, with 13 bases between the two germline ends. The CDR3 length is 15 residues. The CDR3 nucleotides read TGTGCCAGCAGCTTACCGCTCGGGACTTACTATGGCTACACCTTC. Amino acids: CASSLPLGTYYGYTF.

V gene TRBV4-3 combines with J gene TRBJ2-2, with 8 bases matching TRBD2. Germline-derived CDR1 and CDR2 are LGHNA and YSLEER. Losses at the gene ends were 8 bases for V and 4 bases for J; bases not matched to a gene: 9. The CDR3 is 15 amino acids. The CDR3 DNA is TGCGCCAGCTCCCGCGGGGGGCAAGGCACCGGGGAGCTGTTTTTT. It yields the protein CASSRGGQGTGELFF.

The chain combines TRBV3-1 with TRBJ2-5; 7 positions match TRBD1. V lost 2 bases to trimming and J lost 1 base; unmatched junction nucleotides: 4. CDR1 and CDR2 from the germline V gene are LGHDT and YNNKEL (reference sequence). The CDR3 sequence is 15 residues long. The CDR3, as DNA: TGTGCCAGCAGCCAAACAGGGGACCTCCAAGAGACCCAGTACTTC. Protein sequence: CASSQTGDLQETQYF.

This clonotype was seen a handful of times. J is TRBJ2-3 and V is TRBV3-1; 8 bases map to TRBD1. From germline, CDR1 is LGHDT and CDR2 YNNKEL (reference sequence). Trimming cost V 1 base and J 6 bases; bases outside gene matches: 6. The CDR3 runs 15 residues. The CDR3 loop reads CASSQVDRVSDTQYF. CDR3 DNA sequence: TGTGCCAGCAGCCAAGTGGACAGGGTGTCGGATACGCAGTATTTT.

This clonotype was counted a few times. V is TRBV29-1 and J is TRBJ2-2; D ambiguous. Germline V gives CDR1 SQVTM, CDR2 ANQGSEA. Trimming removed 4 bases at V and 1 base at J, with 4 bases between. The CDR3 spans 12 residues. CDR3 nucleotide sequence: TGCAGCGTTGCCGGGAACACCGGGGAGCTGTTTTTT. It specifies CSVAGNTGELFF.

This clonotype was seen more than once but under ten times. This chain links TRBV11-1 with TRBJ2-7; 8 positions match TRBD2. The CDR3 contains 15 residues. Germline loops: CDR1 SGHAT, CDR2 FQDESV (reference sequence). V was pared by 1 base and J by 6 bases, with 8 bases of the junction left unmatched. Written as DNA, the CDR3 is TGTGCCAGCAGCTTAGGAGGCGGGGGGACTGGCGAGCAGTACTTC. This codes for CASSLGGGGTGEQYF.

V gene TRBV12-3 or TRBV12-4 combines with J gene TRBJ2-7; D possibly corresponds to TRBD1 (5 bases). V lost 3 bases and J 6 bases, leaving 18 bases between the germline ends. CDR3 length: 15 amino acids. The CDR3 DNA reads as TGTGCCAGCAGTTTGTCCCAGGGAACGGGCCGCGAGCAGTACTTC. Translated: CASSLSQGTGREQYF.

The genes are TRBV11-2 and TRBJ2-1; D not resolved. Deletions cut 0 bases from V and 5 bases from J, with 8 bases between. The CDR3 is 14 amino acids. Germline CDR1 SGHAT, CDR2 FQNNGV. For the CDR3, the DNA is TGTGCCAGCAGCTTAGATTTAGCAAACAATGAGCAGTTCTTC. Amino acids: CASSLDLANNEQFF.

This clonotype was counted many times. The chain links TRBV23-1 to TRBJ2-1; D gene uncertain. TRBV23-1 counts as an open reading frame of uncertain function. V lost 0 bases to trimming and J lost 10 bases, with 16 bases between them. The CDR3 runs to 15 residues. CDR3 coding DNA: TGCGCCAGCAGTCAATCGAGGCCAGGTTCCGACGAGCAGTTCTTC. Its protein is CASSQSRPGSDEQFF.

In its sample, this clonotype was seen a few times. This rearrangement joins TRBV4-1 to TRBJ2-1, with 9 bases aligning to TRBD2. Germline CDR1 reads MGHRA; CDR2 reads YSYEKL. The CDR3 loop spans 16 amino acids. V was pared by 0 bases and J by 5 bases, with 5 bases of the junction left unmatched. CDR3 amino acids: CASSQDLAGRHNEQFF. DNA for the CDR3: TGCGCCAGCAGCCAAGACCTAGCGGGGAGGCACAATGAGCAGTTCTTC.

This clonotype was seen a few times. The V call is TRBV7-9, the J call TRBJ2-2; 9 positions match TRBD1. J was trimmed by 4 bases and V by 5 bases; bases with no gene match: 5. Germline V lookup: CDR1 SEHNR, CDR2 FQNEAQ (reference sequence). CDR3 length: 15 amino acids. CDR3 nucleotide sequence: TGTGCCAGCAGCGCCCGGGACAGGGTCACCGGGGAGCTGTTTTTT. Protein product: CASSARDRVTGELFF.

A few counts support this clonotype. The CDR3 DNA is TGTGCCAGCAGCTTTTCGACGGGTGTAATCACCGGGGAGCTGTTTTTT. Its translation: CASSFSTGVITGELFF. V gene TRBV7-9 combines with J gene TRBJ2-2; unclear D gene. V lost 3 bases and J lost 4, with 15 bases in between. Germline CDR1 is SEHNR and CDR2 is FQNEAQ (reference sequence). This CDR3 comprises 16 residues.

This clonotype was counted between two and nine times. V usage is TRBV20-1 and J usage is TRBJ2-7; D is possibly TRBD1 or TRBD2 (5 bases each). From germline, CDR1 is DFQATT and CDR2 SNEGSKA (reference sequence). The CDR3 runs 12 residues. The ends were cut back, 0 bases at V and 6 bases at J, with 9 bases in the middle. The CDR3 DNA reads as TGCAGTGCTAGAGATCTGGGGACCGAGCAGTACTTC. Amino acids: CSARDLGTEQYF.

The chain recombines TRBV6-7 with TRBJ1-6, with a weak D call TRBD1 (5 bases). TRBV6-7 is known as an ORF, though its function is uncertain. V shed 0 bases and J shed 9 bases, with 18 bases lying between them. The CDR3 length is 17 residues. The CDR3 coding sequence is TGTGCCAGCAGTTACTCGTCGGGGCAGCTGACCGGTTCACCCCTCCACTTT. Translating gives CASSYSSGQLTGSPLHF.

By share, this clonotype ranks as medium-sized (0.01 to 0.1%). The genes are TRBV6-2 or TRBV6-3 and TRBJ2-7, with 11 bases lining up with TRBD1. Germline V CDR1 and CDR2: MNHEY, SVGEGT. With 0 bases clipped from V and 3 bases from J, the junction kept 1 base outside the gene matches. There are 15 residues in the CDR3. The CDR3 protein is CASSYSGTGGYEQYV. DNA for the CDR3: TGTGCCAGCAGTTACTCCGGGACAGGGGGCTACGAGCAGTACGTC.

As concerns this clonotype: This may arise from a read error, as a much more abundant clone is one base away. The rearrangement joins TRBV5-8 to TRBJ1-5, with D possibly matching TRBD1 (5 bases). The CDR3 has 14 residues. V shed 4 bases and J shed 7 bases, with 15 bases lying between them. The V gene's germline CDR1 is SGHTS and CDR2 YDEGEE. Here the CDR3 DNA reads TGTGCCAGCAGCCTAGGACACGGATTACAGCCCCAGCATTTT. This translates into CASSLGHGLQPQHF.

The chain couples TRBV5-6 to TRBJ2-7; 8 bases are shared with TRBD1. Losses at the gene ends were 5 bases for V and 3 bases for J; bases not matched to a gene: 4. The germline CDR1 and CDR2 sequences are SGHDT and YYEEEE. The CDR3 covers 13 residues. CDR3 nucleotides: TGTGCCAGCAGTTCGGGACAGGACTACGAGCAGTACTTC. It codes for CASSSGQDYEQYF.

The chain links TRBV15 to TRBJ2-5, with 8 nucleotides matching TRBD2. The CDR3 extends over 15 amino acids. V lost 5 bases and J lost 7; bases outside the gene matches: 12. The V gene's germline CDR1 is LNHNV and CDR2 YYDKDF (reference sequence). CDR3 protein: CATSSHLRGGWTQYF. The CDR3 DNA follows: TGTGCCACCAGCTCTCACCTACGGGGGGGTTGGACCCAGTACTTC.

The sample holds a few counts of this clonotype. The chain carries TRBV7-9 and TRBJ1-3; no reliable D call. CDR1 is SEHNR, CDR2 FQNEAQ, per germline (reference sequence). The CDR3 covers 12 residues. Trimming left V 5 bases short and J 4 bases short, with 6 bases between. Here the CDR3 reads CASSLPGNTIYF. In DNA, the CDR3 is TGTGCCAGCAGCCTACCAGGAAACACCATATATTTT.

CDR3: CASSWQGGGGEQFF. The CDR3 DNA reads TGTGCCAGCAGTTGGCAGGGCGGAGGCGGTGAGCAGTTCTTC. This rearrangement joins TRBV12-3 or TRBV12-4 to TRBJ2-1, with D perhaps TRBD1 or TRBD2 (5 bases each). The CDR3 is 14 amino acids. V was clipped by 4 bases and J by 9 bases, with 16 bases between them.

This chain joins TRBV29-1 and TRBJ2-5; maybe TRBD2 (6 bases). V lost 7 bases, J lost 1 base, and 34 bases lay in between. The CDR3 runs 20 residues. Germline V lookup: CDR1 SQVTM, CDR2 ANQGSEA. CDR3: CSATAGWQGDPLAAQETQYF. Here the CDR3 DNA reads TGCAGCGCAACCGCGGGGTGGCAGGGAGACCCTTTGGCGGCCCAAGAGACCCAGTACTTC.